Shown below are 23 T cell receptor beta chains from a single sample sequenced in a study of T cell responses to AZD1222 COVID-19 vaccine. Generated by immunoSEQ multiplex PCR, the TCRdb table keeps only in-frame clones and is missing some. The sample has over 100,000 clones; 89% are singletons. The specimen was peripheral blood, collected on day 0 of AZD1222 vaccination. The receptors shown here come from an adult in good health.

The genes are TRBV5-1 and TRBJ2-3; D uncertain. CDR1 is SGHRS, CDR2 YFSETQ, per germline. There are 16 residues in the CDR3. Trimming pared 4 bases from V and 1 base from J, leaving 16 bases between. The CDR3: CASSPVGNAGTDTQYF. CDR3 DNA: TGCGCCAGCAGCCCCGTGGGCAACGCTGGCACAGATACGCAGTATTTT. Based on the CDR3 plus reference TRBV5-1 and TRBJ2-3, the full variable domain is KAGVTQTPRYLIKTRGQQVTLSCSPISGHRSVSWYQQTPGQGLQFLFEYFSETQRNKGNFPGRFSGRQFSNSRSEMNVSTLELGDSALYLCASSPVGNAGTDTQYFGPGTRLTVL.

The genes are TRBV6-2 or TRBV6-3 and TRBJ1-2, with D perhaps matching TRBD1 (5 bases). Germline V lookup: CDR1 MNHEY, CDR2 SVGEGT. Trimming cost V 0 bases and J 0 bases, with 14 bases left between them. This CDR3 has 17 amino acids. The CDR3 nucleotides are TGTGCCAGCAGTTACTCGAACCGGAGACAGACTAACTATGGCTACACCTTC. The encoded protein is CASSYSNRRQTNYGYTF.

CDR3 in amino acids: CSAWSDRGGYTF. CDR3 in DNA: TGCAGCGCCTGGTCCGACCGGGGTGGCTACACCTTC. The chain uses TRBV29-1 and TRBJ1-2; D gene unclear. The length of the CDR3 is 12 residues. V shed 7 bases and J shed 7 bases, with 16 bases lying between them. Germline loops: CDR1 SQVTM, CDR2 ANQGSEA.

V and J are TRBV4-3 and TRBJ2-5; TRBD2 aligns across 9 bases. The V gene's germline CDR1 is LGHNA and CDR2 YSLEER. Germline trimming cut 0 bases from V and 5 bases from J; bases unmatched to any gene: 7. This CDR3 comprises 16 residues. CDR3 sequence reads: CASSQDIAGADETQYF. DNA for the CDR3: TGCGCCAGCAGCCAAGACATAGCGGGGGCGGACGAGACCCAGTACTTC.

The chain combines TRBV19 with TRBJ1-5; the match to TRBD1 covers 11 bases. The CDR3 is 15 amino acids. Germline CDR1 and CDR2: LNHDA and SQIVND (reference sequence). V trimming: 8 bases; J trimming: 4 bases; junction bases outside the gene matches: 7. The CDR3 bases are TGTGCCAGTCAATCCCGGGACAGGGGGAATCAGCCCCAGCATTTT. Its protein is CASQSRDRGNQPQHF.

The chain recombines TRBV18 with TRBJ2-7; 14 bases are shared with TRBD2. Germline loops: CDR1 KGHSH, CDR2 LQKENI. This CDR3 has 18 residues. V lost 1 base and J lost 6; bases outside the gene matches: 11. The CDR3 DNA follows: TGTGCCAGCTCACCACGCCAACCGGGACTAGCGGGGGTTCCCGAGCAGTACTTC. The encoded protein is CASSPRQPGLAGVPEQYF.

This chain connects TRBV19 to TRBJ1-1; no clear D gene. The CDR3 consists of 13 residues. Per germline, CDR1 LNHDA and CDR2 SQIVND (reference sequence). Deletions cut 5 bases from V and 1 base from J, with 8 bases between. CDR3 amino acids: CASSLRENTEAFF. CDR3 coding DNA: TGTGCCAGTAGTTTGCGGGAGAACACTGAAGCTTTCTTT.

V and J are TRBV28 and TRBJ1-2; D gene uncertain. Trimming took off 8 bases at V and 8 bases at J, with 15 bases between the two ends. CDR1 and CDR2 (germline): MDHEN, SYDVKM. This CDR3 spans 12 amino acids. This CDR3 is CASQNEGSGYTF. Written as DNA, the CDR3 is TGTGCCAGCCAAAACGAGGGTTCCGGCTACACCTTC.

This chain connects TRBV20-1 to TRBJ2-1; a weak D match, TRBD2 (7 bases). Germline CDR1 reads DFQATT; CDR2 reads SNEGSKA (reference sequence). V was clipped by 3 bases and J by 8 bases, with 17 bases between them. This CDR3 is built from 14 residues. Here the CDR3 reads CSASGRQGRDEQFF. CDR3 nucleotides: TGCAGTGCTAGTGGGAGGCAGGGGAGGGATGAGCAGTTCTTC.

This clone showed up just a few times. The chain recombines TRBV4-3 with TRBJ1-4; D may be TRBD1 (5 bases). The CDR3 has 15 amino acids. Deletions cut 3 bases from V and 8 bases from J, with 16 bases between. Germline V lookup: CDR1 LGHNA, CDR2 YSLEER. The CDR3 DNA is TGCGCCAGCAGCCAGGAGGAGGGGAGGAAGGAAAAACTGTTTTTT. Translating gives CASSQEEGRKEKLFF.

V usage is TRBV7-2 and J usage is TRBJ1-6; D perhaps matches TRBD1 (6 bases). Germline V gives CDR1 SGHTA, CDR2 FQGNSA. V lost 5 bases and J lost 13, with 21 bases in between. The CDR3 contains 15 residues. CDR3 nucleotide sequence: TGTGCCAGCAGCCCAACAGGGTTAATGGGGGACCCCCTCCACTTT. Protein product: CASSPTGLMGDPLHF.

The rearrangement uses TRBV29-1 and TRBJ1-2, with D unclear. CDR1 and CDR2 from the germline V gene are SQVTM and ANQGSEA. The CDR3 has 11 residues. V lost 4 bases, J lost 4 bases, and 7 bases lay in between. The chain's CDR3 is CSVGEAYGYTF. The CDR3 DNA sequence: TGCAGCGTTGGGGAGGCCTATGGCTACACCTTC. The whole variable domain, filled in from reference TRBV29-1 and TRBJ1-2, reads SAVISQKPSRDICQRGTSLTIQCQVDSQVTMMFWYRQQPGQSLTLIATANQGSEATYESGFVIDKFPISRPNLTFSTLTVSNMSPEDSSIYLCSVGEAYGYTFGSGTRLTVV.

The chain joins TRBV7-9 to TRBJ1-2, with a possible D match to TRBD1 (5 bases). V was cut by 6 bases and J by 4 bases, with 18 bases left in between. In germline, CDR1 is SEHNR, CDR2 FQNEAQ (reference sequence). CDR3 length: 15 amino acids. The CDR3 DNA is TGTGCCAGCAGACGCGCCAGTGGGAGGGGCTATGGCTACACCTTC. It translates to CASRRASGRGYGYTF.

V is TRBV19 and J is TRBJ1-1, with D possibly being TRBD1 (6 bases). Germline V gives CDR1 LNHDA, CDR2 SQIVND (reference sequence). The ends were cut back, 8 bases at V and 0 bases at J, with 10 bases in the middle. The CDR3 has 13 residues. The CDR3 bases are TGTGCCAGTGGACAGCAGATGAACACTGAAGCTTTCTTT. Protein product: CASGQQMNTEAFF. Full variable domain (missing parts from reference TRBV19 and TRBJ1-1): DGGITQSPKYLFRKEGQNVTLSCEQNLNHDAMYWYRQDPGQGLRLIYYSQIVNDFQKGDIAEGYSVSREKKESFPLTVTSAQKNPTAFYLCASGQQMNTEAFFGQGTRLTVV.

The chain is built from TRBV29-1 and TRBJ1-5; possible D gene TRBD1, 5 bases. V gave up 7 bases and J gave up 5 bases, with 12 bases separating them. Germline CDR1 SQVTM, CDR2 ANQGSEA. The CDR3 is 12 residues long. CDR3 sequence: CSAWDGDQPQHF. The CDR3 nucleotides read TGCAGCGCCTGGGACGGGGATCAGCCCCAGCATTTT.

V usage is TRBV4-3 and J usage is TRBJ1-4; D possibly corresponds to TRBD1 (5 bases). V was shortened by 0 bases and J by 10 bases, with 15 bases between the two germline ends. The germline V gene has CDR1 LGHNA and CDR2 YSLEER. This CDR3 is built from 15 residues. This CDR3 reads CASSQDYRTTRKLFF. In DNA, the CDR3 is TGCGCCAGCAGCCAAGATTACAGGACCACGAGAAAACTGTTTTTT.

The CDR3 DNA reads TGTGCCAGCAGCTTAAACAGCTATGGCTACACCTTC. It specifies CASSLNSYGYTF. The chain combines TRBV7-9 with TRBJ1-2; D unresolved. The CDR3 runs to 12 residues. Trimming removed 2 bases at V and 4 bases at J, with 5 bases between. CDR1 and CDR2 (germline): SEHNR, FQNEAQ (reference sequence).

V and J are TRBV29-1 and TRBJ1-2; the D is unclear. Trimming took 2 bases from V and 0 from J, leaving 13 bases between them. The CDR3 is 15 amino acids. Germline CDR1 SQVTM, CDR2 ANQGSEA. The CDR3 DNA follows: TGCAGCGTTGAAAAGTTTCCCCTACCTAACTATGGCTACACCTTC. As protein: CSVEKFPLPNYGYTF. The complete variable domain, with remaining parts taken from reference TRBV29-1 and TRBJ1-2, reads SAVISQKPSRDICQRGTSLTIQCQVDSQVTMMFWYRQQPGQSLTLIATANQGSEATYESGFVIDKFPISRPNLTFSTLTVSNMSPEDSSIYLCSVEKFPLPNYGYTFGSGTRLTVV.

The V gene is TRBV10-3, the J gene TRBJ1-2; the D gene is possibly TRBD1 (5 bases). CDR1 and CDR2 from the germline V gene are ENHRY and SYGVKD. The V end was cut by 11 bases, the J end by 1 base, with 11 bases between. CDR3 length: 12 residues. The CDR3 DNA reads TGTGCCCTCGGGGACTTTAACTATGGCTACACCTTC. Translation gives CALGDFNYGYTF.

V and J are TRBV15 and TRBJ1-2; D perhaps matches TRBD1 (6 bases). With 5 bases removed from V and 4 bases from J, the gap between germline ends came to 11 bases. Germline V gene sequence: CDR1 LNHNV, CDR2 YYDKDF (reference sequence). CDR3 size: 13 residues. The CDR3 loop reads CATSGEGGYGYTF. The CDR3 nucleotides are TGTGCCACCAGCGGCGAGGGGGGCTATGGCTACACCTTC.

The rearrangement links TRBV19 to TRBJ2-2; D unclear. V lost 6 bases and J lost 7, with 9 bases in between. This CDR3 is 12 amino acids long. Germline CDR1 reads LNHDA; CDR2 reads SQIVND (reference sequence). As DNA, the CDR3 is TGTGCCAGTAGCCAGGATGTCGGGGAGCTGTTTTTT. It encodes CASSQDVGELFF.

CDR3 amino acids: CASSPGQLSTDTQYF. CDR3 bases: TGCGCCAGCAGCCCGGGACAGTTAAGCACAGATACGCAGTATTTT. V is TRBV5-1 and J is TRBJ2-3; TRBD1 matches 7 bases. In germline, CDR1 is SGHRS, CDR2 YFSETQ. After removal of 4 bases from V and 0 bases from J, the junction contained 5 bases not matched to a gene. The CDR3 has 15 residues.

The CDR3 DNA sequence: TGTGCCAGCAGTGAAGGGCGGACAGAAGCTTTCTTT. Protein product: CASSEGRTEAFF. The chain couples TRBV6-1 to TRBJ1-1; perhaps TRBD1 as D (5 bases). V was cut by 1 base and J by 8 bases, with 8 bases left in between. The CDR3 runs 12 residues. The germline V gene has CDR1 MNHNS and CDR2 SASEGT.